This entry lists 14 T cell receptor beta chains sequenced from one sample in a study of human versus mouse CDR3 diversity and MHC coevolution. The data were produced by immunoSEQ multiplex PCR, yet TCRdb's version contains in-frame clones alone and is incomplete. This sample has around 77,000 clones, with around 90% found just once. The sequenced sample was naive CD4+ T cells from blood. As to subset: CD45RO-negative CD62L-positive naive CD4 T cells. These receptors all stem from a person between 25 and 75 years old in good health.

The chain recombines TRBV4-2 with TRBJ1-2; D possibly corresponds to TRBD1 (5 bases). Germline values: CDR1 LGHNA, CDR2 YNFKEQ. The CDR3 runs to 15 residues. Trimming cost V 4 bases and J 8 bases, with 20 bases left between them. CDR3 protein: CASSPTDSVVGGYTF. CDR3 coding DNA: TGTGCCAGCAGCCCAACCGACAGTGTAGTTGGCGGCTACACCTTC.

The chain uses TRBV5-4 and TRBJ1-3; D may be TRBD1 (5 bases). The CDR3 spans 13 residues. Trimming removed 3 bases at V and 2 bases at J, with 6 bases between. Germline V CDR1 and CDR2: SGHNT, YYREEE (reference sequence). The CDR3 reads CASSSGAGNTIYF. The CDR3 nucleotides read TGTGCCAGCAGCTCGGGGGCTGGAAACACCATATATTTT.

V usage is TRBV5-6 and J usage is TRBJ2-2; D gene unclear. CDR1 and CDR2 from the germline V gene are SGHDT and YYEEEE. The V and J ends lost 2 bases and 0 bases respectively, with 11 bases between them. The CDR3 spans 16 residues. As DNA, the CDR3 is TGTGCCAGCAGCTTCGTGTCCTTCGCGAACACCGGGGAGCTGTTTTTT. It yields the protein CASSFVSFANTGELFF.

The chain joins TRBV11-2 to TRBJ2-2; perhaps TRBD1 as D (5 bases). Looked up from germline, CDR1 is SGHAT and CDR2 is FQNNGV. CDR3 length: 14 amino acids. V was trimmed by 7 bases and J by 7 bases, leaving 16 bases between them. CDR3 in amino acids: CASTAGYSDGELFF. The CDR3 DNA follows: TGTGCCAGCACAGCAGGGTATTCGGACGGGGAGCTGTTTTTT.

The genes are TRBV6-1 and TRBJ2-5; D remains ambiguous. The DNA end is more similar to TRBJ2-7, so the J call may be wrong. The CDR3 spans 13 residues. Germline assignment: CDR1 MNHNS and CDR2 SASEGT. The CDR3 DNA reads as TGTGCCAGCAGTGTAGTTGGGGCCTACGAGCAGTACTTC. Translated: CASSVVGAYEQYF.

The chain recombines TRBV10-3 with TRBJ2-7; 10 bases match TRBD2. CDR3 size: 13 residues. CDR1 and CDR2 from the germline V gene are ENHRY and SYGVKD. V gave up 7 bases and J gave up 6 bases; unmatched junction bases: 6. As DNA, the CDR3 is TGTGCCATCAAAGCGGGGGGGCCTAGCGAGCAGTACTTC. It codes for CAIKAGGPSEQYF.

CDR3 DNA: TGTGCCAGCAGCTCAACCGGGACAGGGGCTTACGAGCAGTACTTC. This codes for CASSSTGTGAYEQYF. The genes are TRBV28 and TRBJ2-7; 10 bases are shared with TRBD1. The germline CDR1 and CDR2 sequences are MDHEN and SYDVKM. The CDR3 has 15 amino acids. The ends lost 6 bases at V and 4 bases at J; junction bases unmatched: 9.

The genes are TRBV5-6 and TRBJ2-5; D is unresolved. Germline CDR1 reads SGHDT; CDR2 reads YYEEEE. Trimming took 2 bases from V and 5 from J, leaving 10 bases between them. CDR3 size: 13 residues. The CDR3 DNA reads TGTGCCAGCAGCTTTAATCTGTTCGAGACCCAGTACTTC. Translation gives CASSFNLFETQYF.

The J gene is TRBJ1-6, the V gene TRBV30; the D gene is possibly TRBD1 (5 bases). The CDR3 spans 13 residues. Trimming took off 1 base at V and 10 bases at J, with 11 bases between the two ends. Germline V gene data show CDR1 as GTSNPN and CDR2 as SVGIG (reference sequence). The CDR3 is CAWSAGDGSPLHF. DNA of the CDR3: TGTGCCTGGAGTGCGGGGGATGGATCACCCCTCCACTTT. Based on the CDR3 plus reference TRBV30 and TRBJ1-6, the full variable domain is SQTIHQWPATLVQPVGSPLSLECTVEGTSNPNLYWYRQAAGRGLQLLFYSVGIGQISSEVPQNLSASRPQDRQFILSSKKLLLSDSGFYLCAWSAGDGSPLHFGNGTRLTVT.

The gene calls are TRBV10-3 and TRBJ2-3; 9 bases map to TRBD2. Germline CDR1 reads ENHRY; CDR2 reads SYGVKD. V was clipped by 10 bases and J by 2 bases; unmatched bases: 10. The CDR3 extends over 15 amino acids. CDR3 sequence (DNA): TGTGCCACACATAGCGGGGGAAAAAACACAGATACGCAGTATTTT. Its translation is CATHSGGKNTDTQYF.

Remarks on this clone: This sample also contains other DNA sequences that code for the same CDR3. The chain uses TRBV6-1 and TRBJ1-1; 7 bases line up with TRBD1. This CDR3 region has 13 residues. From germline, CDR1 is MNHNS and CDR2 SASEGT. Trimming removed 4 bases from V and 1 base from J; junction bases left unmatched: 0. The CDR3 coding sequence is TGTGCCAGCAGTGGACAGGGGAACACTGAAGCTTTCTTT. Amino acids: CASSGQGNTEAFF.

The chain links TRBV5-1 to TRBJ1-2; 8 nucleotides line up with TRBD1. The J segment lost 0 bases and the V segment lost 4 bases, leaving 8 bases of the junction unmatched. This CDR3 is built from 16 residues. Germline V lookup: CDR1 SGHRS, CDR2 YFSETQ. The CDR3 protein is CASSPNIQGANYGYTF. DNA of the CDR3: TGCGCCAGCAGCCCCAACATACAGGGGGCTAACTATGGCTACACCTTC.

The rearrangement joins TRBV19 to TRBJ1-1; D call uncertain. The CDR3 contains 14 residues. V was cut by 3 bases and J by 4 bases, with 12 bases left in between. Looked up from germline, CDR1 is LNHDA and CDR2 is SQIVND (reference sequence). CDR3 loop: CASSIKGAFTEAFF. In nucleotides, the CDR3 is TGTGCCAGTAGTATCAAGGGAGCCTTCACTGAAGCTTTCTTT.

The V call is TRBV12-5, the J call TRBJ1-3, with D possibly being TRBD1 (6 bases). This CDR3 spans 12 amino acids. Per the germline V gene, CDR1 is LGHNT and CDR2 is FRNRAP. Trimming took 9 bases from V and 2 from J, leaving 8 bases between them. In nucleotides, the CDR3 is TGTGCTAGGGGGGCAGCTGGAAACACCATATATTTT. Its translation: CARGAAGNTIYF.